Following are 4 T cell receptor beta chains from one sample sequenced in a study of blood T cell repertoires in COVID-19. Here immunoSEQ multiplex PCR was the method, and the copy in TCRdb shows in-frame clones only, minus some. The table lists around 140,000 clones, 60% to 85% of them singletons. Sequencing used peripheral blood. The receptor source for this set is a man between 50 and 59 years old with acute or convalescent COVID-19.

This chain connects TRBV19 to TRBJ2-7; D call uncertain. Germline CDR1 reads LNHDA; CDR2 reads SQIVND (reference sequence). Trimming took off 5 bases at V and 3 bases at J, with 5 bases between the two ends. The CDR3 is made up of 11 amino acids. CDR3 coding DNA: TGTGCCAGTAGTTCCAACTACGAGCAGTACTTC. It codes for CASSSNYEQYF.

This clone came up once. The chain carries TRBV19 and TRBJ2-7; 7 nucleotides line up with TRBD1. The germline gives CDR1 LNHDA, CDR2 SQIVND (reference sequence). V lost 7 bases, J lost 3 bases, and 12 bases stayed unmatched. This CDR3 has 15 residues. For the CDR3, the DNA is TGTGCCAGTACCCCTGGGAGAGGGGGCGGCTACGAGCAGTACTTC. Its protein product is CASTPGRGGGYEQYF.

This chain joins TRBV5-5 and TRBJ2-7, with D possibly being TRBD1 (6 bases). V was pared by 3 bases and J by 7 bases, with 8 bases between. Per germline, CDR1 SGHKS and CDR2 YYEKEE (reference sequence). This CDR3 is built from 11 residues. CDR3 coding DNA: TGTGCCAGCAGCTCAGACAGGGAGCAGTACTTC. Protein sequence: CASSSDREQYF.

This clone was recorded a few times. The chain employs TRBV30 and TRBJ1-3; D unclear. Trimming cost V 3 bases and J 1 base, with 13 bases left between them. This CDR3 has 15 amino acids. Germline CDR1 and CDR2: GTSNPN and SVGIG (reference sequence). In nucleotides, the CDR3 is TGTGCCTGGAGAGATCGGACGGGGTCTGGAAACACCATATATTTT. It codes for CAWRDRTGSGNTIYF.